The 20 T cell receptor beta chains presented below share a single source sample, sequenced in a study of blood T cell repertoires in COVID-19. Clones were sequenced by immunoSEQ multiplex PCR, and TCRdb holds only the in-frame ones, with some missing. The sample shows under 200,000 clones, about 85% of them seen only once. Input material: peripheral blood. All receptors come from a man in his sixties with acute or convalescent COVID-19.

The gene calls are TRBV10-2 and TRBJ1-2; 10 bases map to TRBD1. CDR1 and CDR2 (germline): WSHSY, SAAADI. This CDR3 is 12 amino acids long. Trimming removed 8 bases from V and 8 bases from J; junction bases left unmatched: 5. CDR3 in DNA: TGCGCCAGCGGGGGACAGGGGTACGGCTACACCTTC. Protein product: CASGGQGYGYTF.

The V and J genes are TRBV2 and TRBJ1-5, with 8 bases that match TRBD1. The germline V gene encodes CDR1 SNHLY and CDR2 FYNNEI. The V gene end was trimmed by 8 bases and the J gene end by 1 base; junction bases not matched to a gene: 7. The length of the CDR3 is 15 residues. In DNA form, the CDR3 reads TGTGCCAGCGCGACAGGGGTAGGAAGCAATCAGCCCCAGCATTTT. Its protein is CASATGVGSNQPQHF.

The V and J genes are TRBV28 and TRBJ1-3; D might be TRBD1 (5 bases). CDR1 MDHEN and CDR2 SYDVKM come from the germline V gene. Trimming pared 6 bases from V and 2 bases from J, leaving 11 bases between. CDR3 length: 14 residues. This CDR3 reads CASRRGRAGNTIYF. The CDR3, as DNA: TGTGCCAGCAGGCGGGGCCGGGCTGGAAACACCATATATTTT.

This CDR3 is CATSEGQVGNYGYTF. In nucleotides, the CDR3 is TGTGCCACCAGTGAAGGACAGGTAGGGAACTATGGCTACACCTTC. The chain links TRBV24-1 to TRBJ1-2; 7 nucleotides agree with TRBD1. The CDR3 spans 15 residues. Per the germline V gene, CDR1 is KGHDR and CDR2 is SFDVKD. Trimming took 4 bases from V and 2 from J; bases not matched to a gene: 6.

Notes on this clone: Germline and junction disagree at one end, which may indicate a read error. Distinct nucleotide sequences in the sample also encode this CDR3. V usage is TRBV2 and J usage is TRBJ1-4; no definite D call. In germline, CDR1 is SNHLY, CDR2 FYNNEI. The CDR3 is 14 residues long. Here the CDR3 DNA reads TGTGCCAGCAGGAAGGGAGCTCCTAATGAAAAGCTGTTTTTT. Amino acid sequence: CASRKGAPNEKLFF.

This rearrangement joins TRBV6-4 to TRBJ1-2, with a possible D match to TRBD1 (6 bases). Germline V gene lookup returns CDR1 MRHNA and CDR2 SNTAGT. Trimming pared 5 bases from V and 4 bases from J, leaving 17 bases between. This CDR3 is built from 15 residues. The CDR3 bases are TGTGCCAGCAGTCTGTCGGCACAGGGACCCTATGGCTACACCTTC. Translating it yields CASSLSAQGPYGYTF.

This chain connects TRBV3-1 (or the pseudogene TRBV3-2) to TRBJ2-7; 10 bases agree with TRBD2. This CDR3 is 16 amino acids long. CDR1 is LGHDT and CDR2 is YNNKEL in the germline V gene (reference sequence). V lost 4 bases to trimming and J lost 5 bases; unmatched junction nucleotides: 11. The CDR3 bases are TGTGCCAGCAGCCCCTGGTCGGAGCGGGAGGGCCACGAGCAGTACTTC. Its translation is CASSPWSEREGHEQYF.

The chain employs TRBV7-9 and TRBJ2-7, with 8 bases identical to TRBD2. Unmatched junction bases numbered 6, after V lost 5 bases and J lost 6 bases. There are 13 residues in the CDR3. Germline CDR1 reads SEHNR; CDR2 reads FQNEAQ (reference sequence). The CDR3 DNA reads as TGTGCCAGCAGCCTCCGACGGGGGGGCGAGCAGTACGTC. This encodes CASSLRRGGEQYV.

The chain is built from TRBV9 and TRBJ2-7, with 8 bases matching TRBD2. The germline V gene has CDR1 SGDLS and CDR2 YYNGEE. The CDR3 length is 16 residues. V lost 3 bases and J lost 4; bases outside the gene matches: 12. The CDR3 loop reads CASSAKEGAGVYEQYF. DNA for the CDR3: TGTGCCAGCAGCGCCAAGGAGGGAGCGGGAGTATACGAGCAGTACTTC.

CDR3 amino acids: CASSSRTGSYGYTF. CDR3 sequence (DNA): TGTGCCAGCAGTTCCCGGACAGGAAGTTACGGCTACACCTTC. V usage is TRBV27 and J usage is TRBJ1-2, with 7 bases lining up with TRBD1. The CDR3 consists of 14 residues. The germline V gene has CDR1 MNHEY and CDR2 SMNVEV (reference sequence). Germline trimming cut 4 bases from V and 8 bases from J; bases unmatched to any gene: 10.

This clone showed up just once. The chain has TRBV10-1 and TRBJ2-2; the D is unclear. This CDR3 has 13 residues. The V end was cut by 3 bases, the J end by 6 bases, with 8 bases between. Germline V gene sequence: CDR1 WNHNN, CDR2 SYGVQD (reference sequence). Here the CDR3 DNA reads TGCGCCAGCAGTGAAGCCGGGTCCGGGGAGCTGTTTTTT. Translating gives CASSEAGSGELFF.

V is TRBV27 and J is TRBJ1-2; D uncertain. Trimming cost V 0 bases and J 3 bases, with 8 bases left between them. The CDR3 has 14 residues. Looked up from germline, CDR1 is MNHEY and CDR2 is SMNVEV (reference sequence). The CDR3 DNA is TGTGCCAGCAGTTTATCGCGGGGATACTATGGCTACACCTTC. Encoded protein: CASSLSRGYYGYTF.

On this clone: Within the sample, other DNA sequences also encode this same CDR3. The V gene is TRBV7-2, the J gene TRBJ1-2, with D tentatively TRBD1 (5 bases). The CDR3 is made up of 14 amino acids. V gave up 3 bases and J gave up 3 bases, with 11 bases separating them. Germline V gives CDR1 SGHTA, CDR2 FQGNSA. The CDR3 loop is CASSLTGGDYGYTF. The CDR3 bases are TGTGCCAGCAGCTTGACCGGGGGAGACTATGGCTACACCTTC. Based on the CDR3 plus reference TRBV7-2 and TRBJ1-2, the full variable domain is GAGVSQSPSNKVTEKGKDVELRCDPISGHTALYWYRQSLGQGLEFLIYFQGNSAPDKSGLPSDRFSAERTGGSVSTLTIQRTQQEDSAVYLCASSLTGGDYGYTFGSGTRLTVV.

J is TRBJ1-5 and V is TRBV5-6; the D is unclear. V was cut by 0 bases and J by 6 bases, with 4 bases left in between. Germline CDR1 and CDR2: SGHDT and YYEEEE. The CDR3 consists of 12 residues. This CDR3 is CASSLAGQPQHF. In DNA, the CDR3 is TGTGCCAGCAGCTTGGCGGGTCAGCCCCAGCATTTT.

The chain recombines TRBV27 with TRBJ2-3; D might be TRBD1 (5 bases). From germline, CDR1 is MNHEY and CDR2 SMNVEV (reference sequence). This CDR3 is 15 amino acids long. V lost 1 base and J 4 bases, leaving 12 bases between the germline ends. CDR3 DNA sequence: TGTGCCAGCAGTTTATTAAGGGGCAGGGCAGATACGCAGTATTTT. Protein product: CASSLLRGRADTQYF.

This chain's CDR3 is CASSQGRGGGTDTQYF. Written as DNA, the CDR3 is TGCGCCAGCAGCCAAGGGAGGGGTGGTGGCACAGATACGCAGTATTTT. The chain has TRBV4-3 and TRBJ2-3, with D perhaps TRBD2 (6 bases). The CDR3 has 16 amino acids. Germline CDR1 LGHNA, CDR2 YSLEER. V shed 1 base and J shed 1 base, with 12 bases lying between them.

The CDR3 protein is CASSQPSRSPGYTF. CDR3 in DNA: TGTGCCAGCAGCCAGCCTTCTAGGTCCCCCGGCTACACCTTC. The chain joins TRBV28 to TRBJ1-2; no reliable D call. The germline gives CDR1 MDHEN, CDR2 SYDVKM. The CDR3 totals 14 residues. V lost 6 bases and J 8 bases, leaving 19 bases between the germline ends.

V is TRBV2 and J is TRBJ1-5; D ambiguous. Trimming took 8 bases from V and 1 from J, leaving 12 bases between them. Germline-derived CDR1 and CDR2 are SNHLY and FYNNEI. The CDR3 is 14 amino acids. The CDR3, as DNA: TGTGCCAGCGGGAGCATGGGGAGCAATCAGCCCCAGCATTTT. The encoded protein is CASGSMGSNQPQHF.

The genes are TRBV5-1 and TRBJ2-5; 10 bases align to TRBD2. Trimming cost V 2 bases and J 5 bases; bases outside gene matches: 6. This CDR3 comprises 15 residues. Per germline, CDR1 SGHRS and CDR2 YFSETQ. The CDR3 protein is CASSLSGGAVETQYF. CDR3 nucleotide sequence: TGCGCCAGCAGCTTAAGCGGGGGGGCCGTGGAGACCCAGTACTTC.

This sequence joins TRBV6-1 and TRBJ2-7, with D tentatively TRBD2 (5 bases). CDR3 length: 14 residues. Trimming pared 0 bases from V and 2 bases from J, leaving 8 bases between. CDR1 is MNHNS and CDR2 is SASEGT in the germline V gene. The CDR3 DNA reads as TGTGCCAGCAGTGAAGCGTGGCGGGCCTACGAGCAGTACTTC. This translates into CASSEAWRAYEQYF.